This T cell receptor beta chain is drawn from a study of neoadjuvant anti-PD-1 for oral cavity cancer. Study context: Before surgery, most patients got three to four biweekly 3 mg/kg nivolumab doses.

Survey sequencing of tumors mostly used 4.8 ug DNA, two replicates. Data came from immunoSEQ multiplex PCR; TCRdb stores just in-frame clones and leaves some out. The data contain about 37,000 clones, 38% of them singletons. The germline V gene has CDR1 SQVTM and CDR2 ANQGSEA. This CDR3 is 10 amino acids long. Trimming removed 5 bases at V and 5 bases at J, with 6 bases between. This clone was observed at least ten times. Time point described: after neoadjuvant nivolumab, at surgical resection. These newly diagnosed stage II-IVA oral cavity squamous cell carcinoma patients had no prior systemic or radiation treatment.

The input for sequencing was tumor tissue, taken after nivolumab (anti-PD-1) treatment. The source is a person between 35 and 79 years old with oral cavity squamous cell carcinoma. This rearrangement joins TRBV29-1 to TRBJ2-5; maybe TRBD1 (5 bases). CDR3 residues: CSVYRETQYF. CDR3 DNA sequence: TGCAGCGTTTACAGGGAGACCCAGTACTTC.